One and the same sample provided the 10 T cell receptor beta chains below, sequenced in a study of T cells in women clearing cervical HPV infection. Here immunoSEQ multiplex PCR was the method, and the copy in TCRdb shows in-frame clones only, minus some. This sample's table reports roughly 28,000 clones. Sequenced input: blood buffy coat. The origin of the receptors is a woman aged 18-69 years with a cervical HPV16 infection that either progressed to CIN3+ or cleared (not recorded which).

Turning to this clone: The read finishes 3 residues shy of the CDR3 end, and the germline J gene is used to complete it. V gene TRBV20-1 combines with J gene TRBJ2-1; TRBD2 matches at 13 bases. CDR1 and CDR2 (germline): DFQATT, SNEGSKA (reference sequence). The CDR3 runs 15 residues. The V segment lost 1 base and the J segment 6 bases; nucleotides outside the gene matches: 3. Incomplete CDR3 DNA: TGCAGTGCTAGAGCAACTAGCGGGAGGGGCAATGAG. Translation: CSARATSGRGNE. The CDR3, in full, reads CSARATSGRGNEQFF.

This CDR3 is CASGLLGGPYNEQFF. The DNA read from the CDR3 is TGTGCTAGTGGTTTGCTAGGGGGCCCTTACAATGAG. The rearrangement joins TRBV12-5 to TRBJ2-1, with 7 bases lining up with TRBD1. The read ends 3 residues shy of where the CDR3 ends; the end is completed using the germline J gene. Germline V CDR1 and CDR2: LGHNT, FRNRAP. This CDR3 contains 15 residues. V lost 2 bases, J lost 4 bases, and 5 bases stayed unmatched.

For this clone: The read is 3 residues too short to cover the CDR3 end, so that end is filled in from the germline J gene. The V gene is TRBV7-9, the J gene TRBJ1-2; 9 positions agree with TRBD1. Germline V gives CDR1 SEHNR, CDR2 FQNEAQ (reference sequence). CDR3 size: 14 residues. CDR3 in amino acids: CASSWTGANYDYTF. The DNA read from the CDR3 is TGTGCCAGCAGCTGGACAGGGGCCAACTACGAC.

On this clone: The read terminates 3 residues before the CDR3 end, so the remaining end is supplied by the germline J gene. The chain joins TRBV30 to TRBJ2-7, with D uncertain. V was clipped by 4 bases and J by 3 bases, with 13 bases between them. The CDR3 is made up of 13 amino acids. Germline V gene lookup returns CDR1 GTSNPN and CDR2 SVGIG (reference sequence). The chain's CDR3 is CAWTAASSYEQYF. CDR3 DNA (partial): TGTGCCTGGACGGCAGCGAGTAGCTACGAG.

Worth noting for this clone: The CDR3 end is not reached by the read, which stops 3 residues before it; the germline J gene fills it in. This chain uses TRBV30 with TRBJ2-5, with D maybe TRBD2 (6 bases). V shed 8 bases and J shed 5 bases, with 24 bases lying between them. Germline lookup yields CDR1 GTSNPN and CDR2 SVGIG (reference sequence). This CDR3 region has 15 residues. CDR3 loop: CAGNPGLRSWETQYF. Partial CDR3 DNA: TGTGCCGGTAACCCGGGACTCCGGTCGTGGGAGACC.

With respect to this clone: The CDR3 end falls 3 residues outside the read, so it is completed with the germline J gene. This chain connects TRBV4-2 to TRBJ1-1; TRBD1 matches 11 bases. Losses at the gene ends were 1 base for V and 4 bases for J; bases not matched to a gene: 2. The CDR3 loop spans 15 amino acids. In germline, CDR1 is LGHNA, CDR2 YNFKEQ. The chain's CDR3 is CASSQGGTGGTEAFF. Incomplete CDR3 DNA: TGTGCCAGCAGCCAAGGAGGGACAGGGGGCACTGAA.

About this clone itself: Sequencing ends 3 residues short of the CDR3 end; the germline J gene provides the rest. The gene calls are TRBV18 and TRBJ1-2; no firm D call. The CDR3 contains 14 residues. Germline V gene lookup returns CDR1 KGHSH and CDR2 LQKENI. The CDR3 sequence is CASSPTSGRHDYTF. CDR3 bases read: TGTGCCAGCTCACCTACTAGCGGGAGGCACGAC.

Comment on this clone: The read is 3 residues too short to cover the CDR3 end, so that end is filled in from the germline J gene. The V gene is TRBV6-2 or TRBV6-3, the J gene TRBJ1-1, with D tentatively TRBD1 (6 bases). V lost 2 bases and J lost 0, with 7 bases in between. The CDR3 runs to 14 residues. The germline V gene has CDR1 MNHEY and CDR2 SVGEGT. The part of the CDR3 DNA that was read is TGTGCCAGCAGTTACCAGGGGCTGAACACTGAA. Encoded protein: CASSYQGLNTE. The complete CDR3 sequence is CASSYQGLNTEAFF.

Points on this clone: The read is 3 residues too short to cover the CDR3 end, so that end is filled in from the germline J gene. The chain links TRBV5-1 to TRBJ1-3; no clear D gene. The ends were cut back, 2 bases at V and 6 bases at J, with 9 bases in the middle. The CDR3 covers 13 residues. Germline V CDR1 and CDR2: SGHRS, YFSETQ. The chain's CDR3 is CASSFEGENTIYF. Partial CDR3 DNA: TGCGCCAGCAGCTTCGAGGGTGAAAACACC. The full variable domain, rest sourced from reference TRBV5-1 and TRBJ1-3, is KAGVTQTPRYLIKTRGQQVTLSCSPISGHRSVSWYQQTPGQGLQFLFEYFSETQRNKGNFPGRFSGRQFSNSRSEMNVSTLELGDSALYLCASSFEGENTIYFGEGSWLTVV.

For this clone: The read gets to within 3 residues of the CDR3 end, and the germline J gene fills in the rest. J is TRBJ1-2 and V is TRBV20-1; 8 nucleotides match TRBD1. The germline gives CDR1 DFQATT, CDR2 SNEGSKA (reference sequence). The CDR3 sequence is 15 residues long. The junction had 11 bases not matched to a gene; V was cut back by 4 bases and J by 4 bases. The CDR3 sequence is CSATPDRGRSYGYTF. The DNA read from the CDR3 is TGCAGTGCTACCCCAGACAGGGGCCGATCCTATGGC.